A single sample gave rise to the 17 T cell receptor beta chains below, sequenced in a study of cytomegalovirus exposure and HLA in healthy donors. Both 60 Vbeta primers and 13 Jbeta primers went into the PCR. The protocol was immunoSEQ multiplex PCR, while the TCRdb copy is restricted to in-frame clones and leaves out a portion. This sample has hundreds of thousands of clones, with around three quarters found just once. The material sequenced was PBMCs. These receptors came from a middle-aged man in good health and CMV-seronegative.

The V gene is TRBV19, the J gene TRBJ2-7, with TRBD2 matching over 10 bases. CDR3 length: 14 amino acids. Per the germline V gene, CDR1 is LNHDA and CDR2 is SQIVND (reference sequence). The V gene end was trimmed by 5 bases and the J gene end by 0 bases; junction bases not matched to a gene: 1. The CDR3 loop is CASSASGSSYEQYF. As DNA, the CDR3 is TGTGCCAGTAGTGCTAGCGGGAGCTCCTACGAGCAGTACTTC.

Points on this clone: Other DNA sequences in this sample translate to the same CDR3. This chain joins TRBV9 and TRBJ1-1, with D possibly being TRBD1 (5 bases). The CDR3 covers 11 residues. From germline, CDR1 is SGDLS and CDR2 YYNGEE. The V gene lost 7 bases and the J gene lost 3 bases, with 7 bases spanning the gap. This CDR3 is CASGRDTEAFF. CDR3 nucleotide sequence: TGTGCCAGCGGCAGGGACACTGAAGCTTTCTTT. The whole variable domain, remainder taken from reference TRBV9 and TRBJ1-1, is DSGVTQTPKHLITATGQRVTLRCSPRSGDLSVYWYQQSLDQGLQFLIQYYNGEERAKGNILERFSAQQFPDLHSELNLSSLELGDSALYFCASGRDTEAFFGQGTRLTVV.

This clone appeared a few times. V usage is TRBV7-9 and J usage is TRBJ2-7, with D maybe TRBD2 (6 bases). The CDR3 runs 13 residues. V was cut by 4 bases and J by 6 bases, with 13 bases left in between. Germline-derived CDR1 and CDR2 are SEHNR and FQNEAQ (reference sequence). CDR3 DNA sequence: TGTGCCAGCAGCTCACAGGTGGGAGGCGAGCAGTACTTC. Translating gives CASSSQVGGEQYF.

The rearrangement uses TRBV2 and TRBJ1-2; no definite D call. This CDR3 comprises 11 residues. V lost 9 bases, J lost 8 bases, and 13 bases lay in between. The V gene's germline CDR1 is SNHLY and CDR2 FYNNEI. The CDR3 here is CASSRGTGYTF. CDR3 nucleotide sequence: TGTGCCAGTTCCCGGGGAACGGGCTACACCTTC.

The V gene is TRBV4-2, the J gene TRBJ2-1, with 11 bases that match TRBD2. This CDR3 has 16 amino acids. CDR1 is LGHNA and CDR2 is YNFKEQ in the germline V gene. V was clipped by 1 base and J by 4 bases; unmatched bases: 3. The CDR3 here is CASSQVSSGRYNEQFF. CDR3 nucleotides: TGTGCCAGCAGCCAAGTATCTAGCGGGAGGTACAATGAGCAGTTCTTC.

The gene calls are TRBV11-2 and TRBJ2-7; 8 bases match TRBD2. The ends lost 5 bases at V and 5 bases at J; junction bases unmatched: 5. Germline CDR1 SGHAT, CDR2 FQNNGV. The CDR3 runs to 13 residues. For the CDR3, the DNA is TGTGCCAGCAGCCAAAGGACTAGCCACGAGCAGTACTTC. It translates to CASSQRTSHEQYF.

The chain is built from TRBV4-2 and TRBJ2-1; perhaps TRBD2 as D (7 bases). Germline lookup yields CDR1 LGHNA and CDR2 YNFKEQ. This CDR3 spans 15 amino acids. V dropped 4 bases and J dropped 8 bases, with 18 bases sitting between them. This CDR3 reads CASSPAGEGRDEQFF. CDR3 nucleotides: TGTGCCAGCAGCCCGGCAGGGGAGGGCCGGGATGAGCAGTTCTTC.

V usage is TRBV25-1 and J usage is TRBJ1-1, with 8 positions matching TRBD1. Germline CDR1 is MGHDK and CDR2 is SYGVNS. Germline trimming cut 7 bases from V and 2 bases from J; bases unmatched to any gene: 12. The CDR3 is 16 amino acids. CDR3 sequence (DNA): TGTGCCAGCATATCGAACGACAGGGGACCTAACACTGAAGCTTTCTTT. This codes for CASISNDRGPNTEAFF. Together with reference TRBV25-1 and TRBJ1-1, the CDR3 gives the full variable domain: EADIYQTPRYLVIGTGKKITLECSQTMGHDKMYWYQQDPGMELHLIHYSYGVNSTEKGDLSSESTVSRIRTEHFPLTLESARPSHTSQYLCASISNDRGPNTEAFFGQGTRLTVV.

This sequence joins TRBV7-2 and TRBJ1-2; D is possibly TRBD1 (6 bases). Trimming left V 5 bases short and J 8 bases short, with 21 bases between. Germline V gene lookup returns CDR1 SGHTA and CDR2 FQGNSA. The CDR3 loop spans 15 amino acids. DNA for the CDR3: TGTGCCAGCAGCCTAAGCGGGATTACAGGGACGGGCTACACCTTC. It encodes CASSLSGITGTGYTF.

The V call is TRBV30, the J call TRBJ2-7; TRBD1 matches 8 bases. The trim removed 2 bases at V and 7 bases at J, leaving 7 bases unmatched. CDR1 is GTSNPN, CDR2 SVGIG, per germline (reference sequence). The length of the CDR3 is 13 residues. In DNA form, the CDR3 reads TGTGCCTGGAGTATGGACAGGGTGGGTGAGCAGTACTTC. Translated, it gives CAWSMDRVGEQYF.

The chain couples TRBV5-1 to TRBJ2-2; D is unresolved. CDR3 length equals 13 residues. Germline V gene sequence: CDR1 SGHRS, CDR2 YFSETQ. V lost 2 bases and J 6 bases, leaving 8 bases between the germline ends. In nucleotides, the CDR3 is TGCGCCAGCAGCTTTAACTCTGCCGGGGAGCTGTTTTTT. Amino acids: CASSFNSAGELFF.

The table lists this clone with a few counts. The chain recombines TRBV10-1 with TRBJ1-2; D unresolved. This CDR3 contains 13 residues. Trimming took off 0 bases at V and 8 bases at J, with 10 bases between the two ends. Looked up from germline, CDR1 is WNHNN and CDR2 is SYGVQD (reference sequence). In DNA, the CDR3 is TGCGCCAGCAGTGAGTCCGATTCGGGAGGCTACACCTTC. Protein sequence: CASSESDSGGYTF.

This clone was observed a few times. The genes are TRBV7-9 and TRBJ1-2; D remains unclear. Germline CDR1 SEHNR, CDR2 FQNEAQ (reference sequence). The V and J ends lost 4 bases and 4 bases respectively, with 10 bases between them. This CDR3 is 13 amino acids long. Written as DNA, the CDR3 is TGTGCCAGCAGCTCTGAGGGAGCCTATGGCTACACCTTC. It encodes CASSSEGAYGYTF.

This rearrangement joins TRBV15 to TRBJ2-3; no reliable D call. The CDR3 contains 13 residues. V was shortened by 2 bases and J by 3 bases, with 6 bases between the two germline ends. Germline V gene sequence: CDR1 LNHNV, CDR2 YYDKDF (reference sequence). The CDR3 is CATSRPPTDTQYF. CDR3 DNA sequence: TGTGCCACCAGCAGACCTCCTACAGATACGCAGTATTTT.

The chain employs TRBV29-1 and TRBJ2-1; TRBD2 matches 12 bases. The germline V gene encodes CDR1 SQVTM and CDR2 ANQGSEA. The CDR3 length is 19 residues. Unmatched junction bases numbered 20, after V lost 3 bases and J lost 8 bases. The CDR3 DNA reads as TGCAGCGTTGACCCTAGTCGGCTAGCGGGAGGGGAGGTAGTCGATGAGCAGTTCTTC. Amino acid sequence: CSVDPSRLAGGEVVDEQFF.

This chain connects TRBV29-1 to TRBJ1-2, with TRBD1 as a possible D gene (6 bases). Germline-derived CDR1 and CDR2 are SQVTM and ANQGSEA. V lost 6 bases and J lost 13, with 21 bases in between. The CDR3 contains 12 residues. In DNA, the CDR3 is TGCAGCGTGCCGGACAGCTCCCTGGGGCGCACCTTC. As protein: CSVPDSSLGRTF.

The chain links TRBV4-3 to TRBJ2-1, with D unresolved. Germline values: CDR1 LGHNA, CDR2 YSLEER. The CDR3 contains 14 residues. V lost 2 bases to trimming and J lost 5 bases, with 10 bases between them. CDR3 in amino acids: CASSQQTQNNEQFF. CDR3 nucleotide sequence: TGCGCCAGCAGCCAACAAACACAGAACAATGAGCAGTTCTTC.